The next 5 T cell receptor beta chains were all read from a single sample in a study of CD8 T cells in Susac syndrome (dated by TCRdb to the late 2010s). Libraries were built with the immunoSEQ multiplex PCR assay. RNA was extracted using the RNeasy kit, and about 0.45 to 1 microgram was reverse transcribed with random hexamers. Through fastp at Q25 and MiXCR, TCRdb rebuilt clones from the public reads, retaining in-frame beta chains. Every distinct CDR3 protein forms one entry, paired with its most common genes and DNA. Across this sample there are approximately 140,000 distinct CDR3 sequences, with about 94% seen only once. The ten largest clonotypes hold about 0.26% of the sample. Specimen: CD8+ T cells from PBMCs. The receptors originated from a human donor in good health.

In DNA form, the CDR3 reads TGCAGCGTGCCTTATGGAGAGACCCAGTACTTC. This gives the protein CSVPYGETQYF. This chain connects TRBV29-1 to TRBJ2-5; D gene ambiguous. CDR1 is SQVTM and CDR2 is ANQGSEA in the germline V gene. V lost 6 bases and J lost 4, with 9 bases in between. The CDR3 is 11 residues long.

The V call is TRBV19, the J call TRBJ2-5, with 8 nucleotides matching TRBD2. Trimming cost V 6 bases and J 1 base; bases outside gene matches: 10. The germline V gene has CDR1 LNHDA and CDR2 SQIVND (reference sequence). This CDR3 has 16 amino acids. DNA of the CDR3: TGTGCCAGTAGGGTTGTGGAGCGGGAGAGCCAAGAGACCCAGTACTTC. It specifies CASRVVERESQETQYF.

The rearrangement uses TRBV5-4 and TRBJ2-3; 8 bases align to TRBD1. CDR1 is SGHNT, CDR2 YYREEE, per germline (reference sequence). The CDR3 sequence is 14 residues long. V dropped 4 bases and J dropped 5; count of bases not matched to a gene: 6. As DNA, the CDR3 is TGTGCCAGCAGCGTTTGGACAGGGCGAGATACGCAGTATTTT. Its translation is CASSVWTGRDTQYF.

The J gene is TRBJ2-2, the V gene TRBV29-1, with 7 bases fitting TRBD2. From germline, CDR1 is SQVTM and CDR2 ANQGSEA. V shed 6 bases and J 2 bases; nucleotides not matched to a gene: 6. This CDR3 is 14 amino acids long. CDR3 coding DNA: TGCAGCGTATCCAGGGACTACAACACCGGGGAGCTGTTTTTT. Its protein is CSVSRDYNTGELFF.

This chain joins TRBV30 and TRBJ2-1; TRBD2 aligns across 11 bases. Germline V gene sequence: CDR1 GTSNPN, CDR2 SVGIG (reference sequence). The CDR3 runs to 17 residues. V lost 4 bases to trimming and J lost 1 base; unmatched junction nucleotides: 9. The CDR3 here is CAWIGLAGERSYNEQFF. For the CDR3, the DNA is TGTGCCTGGATTGGACTAGCGGGCGAGAGGTCCTACAATGAGCAGTTCTTC.